Below are 6 T cell receptor beta chains sequenced from a single sample in a study of T cell repertoires in cytomegalovirus infection. TCRdb ran MiXCR on the reads and lists one entry per CDR3 protein. The repertoire holds 200,000 to 300,000 distinct CDR3 sequences, with around 13% as singletons. Sequences were obtained from PBMCs. Receptors originate from a human donor in good health (CMV status not recorded). Some clones in this sample may be carry-over from other donors' samples.

This clonotype showed up many times. The CDR3 region has the DNA TGCGCCAGCAGCCAAGCTATCTGGAGGGAGACCCAGTACTTC. Translation gives CASSQAIWRETQYF. The chain combines TRBV4-3 with TRBJ2-5; D is possibly TRBD2 (5 bases). Germline CDR1 is LGHNA and CDR2 is YSLEER. V lost 1 base, J lost 5 bases, and 11 bases lay in between. The CDR3 is 14 amino acids.

This sequence joins TRBV29-1 and TRBJ2-3, with TRBD2 matching over 7 bases. This CDR3 has 14 amino acids. The trim removed 7 bases at V and 7 bases at J, leaving 14 bases unmatched. Germline V lookup: CDR1 SQVTM, CDR2 ANQGSEA. The CDR3 coding sequence is TGCAGCGGAGTGGGGACTAAAACGTCCCATACGCAGTATTTT. Its translation: CSGVGTKTSHTQYF.

This clonotype occurred many times. Here the CDR3 reads CASSQDYRGQETQYF. As DNA, the CDR3 is TGTGCCAGCAGCCAAGATTACAGGGGGCAAGAGACCCAGTACTTC. The chain couples TRBV4-2 to TRBJ2-5, with 8 bases matching TRBD1. The germline CDR1 and CDR2 sequences are LGHNA and YNFKEQ. This CDR3 has 15 residues. Germline trimming cut 0 bases from V and 2 bases from J; bases unmatched to any gene: 2.

In this sample, this clonotype turned up many times. The chain combines TRBV7-3 with TRBJ2-6, with a possible D match to TRBD1 (5 bases). This CDR3 contains 18 residues. Germline V gene lookup returns CDR1 SGHTA and CDR2 FQGTGA. Trimming took 4 bases from V and 4 from J, leaving 20 bases between them. CDR3 bases: TGTGCCAGCAGCTCCCAGGACACTTTACCCACCGGGGCCAACGTCCTGACTTTC. Its protein product is CASSSQDTLPTGANVLTF.

This clonotype showed up many times. This sequence joins TRBV12-3 or TRBV12-4 and TRBJ1-1; 7 bases map to TRBD1. V dropped 5 bases and J dropped 1; count of bases not matched to a gene: 16. This CDR3 is 18 amino acids long. This chain's CDR3 is CASSLPWTGGKTNTEAFF. The CDR3 bases are TGTGCCAGCAGTCTGCCGTGGACAGGCGGGAAAACGAACACTGAAGCTTTCTTT.

The rearrangement links TRBV28 to TRBJ1-2; D not resolved. Germline V gene sequence: CDR1 MDHEN, CDR2 SYDVKM. There are 13 residues in the CDR3. V lost 6 bases to trimming and J lost 4 bases, with 12 bases between them. The CDR3: CASSPAVAYGYTF. The DNA of the CDR3 is TGTGCCAGCAGCCCGGCGGTGGCCTATGGCTACACCTTC.